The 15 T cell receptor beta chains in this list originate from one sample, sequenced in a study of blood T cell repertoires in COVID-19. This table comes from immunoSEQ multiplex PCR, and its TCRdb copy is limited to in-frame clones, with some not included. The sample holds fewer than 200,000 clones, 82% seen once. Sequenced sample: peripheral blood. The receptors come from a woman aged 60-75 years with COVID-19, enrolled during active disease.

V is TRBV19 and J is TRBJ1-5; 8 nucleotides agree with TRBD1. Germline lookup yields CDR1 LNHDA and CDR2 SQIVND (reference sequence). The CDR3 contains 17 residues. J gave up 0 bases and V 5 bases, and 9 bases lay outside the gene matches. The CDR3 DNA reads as TGTGCCAGTAGTCAAGGGACAGGAGGAAATAGCAATCAGCCCCAGCATTTT. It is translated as CASSQGTGGNSNQPQHF.

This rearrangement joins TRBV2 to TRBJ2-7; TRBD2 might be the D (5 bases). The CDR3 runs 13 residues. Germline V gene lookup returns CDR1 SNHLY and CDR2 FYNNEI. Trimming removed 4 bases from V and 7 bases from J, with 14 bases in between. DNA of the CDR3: TGTGCCAGCAGTGTCGCGGGCCAAGGGGAGCAGTACGTC. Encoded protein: CASSVAGQGEQYV.

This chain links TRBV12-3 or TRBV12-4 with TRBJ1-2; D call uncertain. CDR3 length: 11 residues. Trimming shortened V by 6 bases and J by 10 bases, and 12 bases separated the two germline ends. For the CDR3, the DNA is TGTGCCAGCAGCCCCAATTTACACTACACCTTC. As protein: CASSPNLHYTF.

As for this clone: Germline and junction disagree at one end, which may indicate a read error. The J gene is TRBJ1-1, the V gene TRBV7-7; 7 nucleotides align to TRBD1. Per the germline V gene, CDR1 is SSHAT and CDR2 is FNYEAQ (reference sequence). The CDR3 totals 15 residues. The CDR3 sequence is CASSPPTGQNTEAFF. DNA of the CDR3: TGTGCTAGCAGCCCCCCGACAGGGCAGAACACTGAAGCTTTCTTT.

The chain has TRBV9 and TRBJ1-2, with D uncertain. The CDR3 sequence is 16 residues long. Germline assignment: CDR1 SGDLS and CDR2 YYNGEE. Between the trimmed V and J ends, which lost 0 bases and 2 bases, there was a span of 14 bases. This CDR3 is CASSVVPSGVNYGYTF. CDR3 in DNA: TGTGCCAGCAGCGTAGTCCCCTCAGGTGTCAACTATGGCTACACCTTC.

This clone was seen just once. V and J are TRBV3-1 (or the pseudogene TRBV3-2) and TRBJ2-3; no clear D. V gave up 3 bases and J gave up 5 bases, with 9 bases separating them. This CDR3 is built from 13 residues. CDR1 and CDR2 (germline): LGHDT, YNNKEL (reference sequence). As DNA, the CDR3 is TGTGCCAGCAGCCATCCCCCAAAAGATACGCAGTATTTT. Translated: CASSHPPKDTQYF.

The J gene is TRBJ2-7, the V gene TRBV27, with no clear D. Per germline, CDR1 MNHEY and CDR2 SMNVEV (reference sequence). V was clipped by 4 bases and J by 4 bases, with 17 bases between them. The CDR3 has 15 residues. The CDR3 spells CASSSTTFGSYEQYF. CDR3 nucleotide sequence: TGTGCCAGCAGTTCCACCACTTTTGGTAGTTACGAGCAGTACTTC.

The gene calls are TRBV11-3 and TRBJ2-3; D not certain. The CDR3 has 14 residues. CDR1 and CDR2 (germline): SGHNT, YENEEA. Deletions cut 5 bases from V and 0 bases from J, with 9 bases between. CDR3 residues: CASSPLSSTDTQYF. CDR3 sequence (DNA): TGTGCCAGCAGCCCCTTATCTAGCACAGATACGCAGTATTTT.

The CDR3 region is CASSAIGGGASNTQYF. Here the CDR3 DNA reads TGTGCCAGCAGTGCTATTGGCGGGGGGGCGTCGAATACGCAGTATTTT. This chain links TRBV6-1 with TRBJ2-3; the match to TRBD2 covers 9 bases. With 4 bases clipped from V and 7 bases from J, the junction kept 12 bases outside the gene matches. This CDR3 is built from 16 residues. The germline V gene encodes CDR1 MNHNS and CDR2 SASEGT.

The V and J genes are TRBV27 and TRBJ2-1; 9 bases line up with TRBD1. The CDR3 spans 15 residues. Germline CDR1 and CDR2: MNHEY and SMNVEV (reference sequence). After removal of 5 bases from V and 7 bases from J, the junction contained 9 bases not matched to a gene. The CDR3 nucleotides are TGTGCCAGCAGTCCCTACCAGACAGGGGGGAATGAGCAGTTCTTC. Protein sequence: CASSPYQTGGNEQFF.

The CDR3 protein is CASSADRVYSSYNEQFF. CDR3 sequence (DNA): TGTGCCAGCAGCGCGGACAGGGTCTACAGCTCCTACAATGAGCAGTTCTTC. The rearrangement uses TRBV5-5 and TRBJ2-1, with 8 positions matching TRBD1. This CDR3 is built from 17 residues. Unmatched junction bases numbered 9, after V lost 4 bases and J lost 0 bases. Germline loops: CDR1 SGHKS, CDR2 YYEKEE (reference sequence).

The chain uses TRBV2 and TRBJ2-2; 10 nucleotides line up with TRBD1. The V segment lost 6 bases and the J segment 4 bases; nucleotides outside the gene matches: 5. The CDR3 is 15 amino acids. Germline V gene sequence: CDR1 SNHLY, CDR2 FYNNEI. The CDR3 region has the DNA TGTGCCAGCAGGAGGGACAGGGGTATCACCGGGGAGCTGTTTTTT. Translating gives CASRRDRGITGELFF.

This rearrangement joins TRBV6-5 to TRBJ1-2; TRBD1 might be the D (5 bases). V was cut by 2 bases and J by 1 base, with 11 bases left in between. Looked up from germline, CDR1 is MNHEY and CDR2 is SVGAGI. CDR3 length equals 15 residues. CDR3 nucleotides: TGTGCCAGCAGTTACAGGGGCAGCCTTAACTATGGCTACACCTTC. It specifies CASSYRGSLNYGYTF.

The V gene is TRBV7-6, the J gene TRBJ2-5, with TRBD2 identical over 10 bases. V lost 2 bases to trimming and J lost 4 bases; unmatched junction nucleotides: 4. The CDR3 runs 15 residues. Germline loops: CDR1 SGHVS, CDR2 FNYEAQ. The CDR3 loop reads CASSLSGGALETQYF. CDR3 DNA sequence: TGTGCCAGCAGCTTAAGCGGGGGGGCCTTAGAGACCCAGTACTTC. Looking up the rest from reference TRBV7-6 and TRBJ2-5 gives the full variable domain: GAGVSQSPRYKVTKRGQDVALRCDPISGHVSLYWYRQALGQGPEFLTYFNYEAQQDKSGLPNDRFSAERPEGSISTLTIQRTEQRDSAMYRCASSLSGGALETQYFGPGTRLLVL.

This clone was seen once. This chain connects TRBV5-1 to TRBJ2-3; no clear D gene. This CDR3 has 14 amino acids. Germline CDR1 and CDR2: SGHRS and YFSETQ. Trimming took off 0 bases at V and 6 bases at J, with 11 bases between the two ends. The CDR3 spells CASSLGATRDTQYF. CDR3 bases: TGCGCCAGCAGCTTGGGGGCCACAAGGGATACGCAGTATTTT.